This T cell receptor beta chain came from a study of CD8 T cells in ankylosing spondylitis. Whole-study results and caveats: Before this, some motif variants had been reported in reactive arthritis synovial fluid and blood. Among TCR beta sequences, a motif of eight highly homologous variants appeared characteristic of ankylosing spondylitis blood. The study looked at matched synovial fluid samples from ankylosing spondylitis patients. Disease-linked clones were reported to be significantly enriched there.

The CDR3 has 16 amino acids. Trimming at V came to 3 bases and at J to 4 bases, leaving 8 bases not matched to a gene. As to this clonotype: Its antigen is not identified.

In making TCR beta libraries, quantitative 5'-RACE with molecular barcodes was used. A single record per CDR3 protein comes from TCRdb applying MiXCR to the 5' RACE reads. The sample has 250,000 to 300,000 distinct CDR3 sequences; roughly 20% are singletons. The J gene is TRBJ2-1, the V gene TRBV12-3 or TRBV12-4; TRBD1 aligns across 8 bases. Specimen: blood, either unsorted or a sorted T cell fraction (not recorded which). This TCR came from a male donor with ankylosing spondylitis or in good health (not recorded which). The CDR3 loop is CASSFGPGTGYNEQFF. As DNA, the CDR3 is TGTGCCAGCAGTTTCGGTCCGGGGACAGGTTACAATGAGCAGTTCTTC.